This T cell receptor beta chain originates from a study of blood T cell repertoires in COVID-19. Study details: Samples of COVID-19 (acute and convalescent) were obtained from the United States, Italy and Spain.

This table comes from immunoSEQ multiplex PCR, and its TCRdb copy is limited to in-frame clones, with some not included. The profile covers 140,000 to 150,000 clones, with roughly three quarters appearing a single time and about 9% taken by the ten largest. Looked up from germline, CDR1 is MNHEY and CDR2 is SMNVEV (reference sequence). This CDR3 is 15 amino acids long. The junction had 6 bases not matched to a gene; V was cut back by 2 bases and J by 5 bases. The receptor was isolated from a man in his fifties with active or convalescent COVID-19. Sequencing was carried out using peripheral blood. V gene TRBV27 combines with J gene TRBJ2-5; 9 nucleotides line up with TRBD2. The CDR3 nucleotides read TGTGCCAGCAGTTTAGTTAGCGGGAGTGACGAGACCCAGTACTTC. Protein: CASSLVSGSDETQYF.